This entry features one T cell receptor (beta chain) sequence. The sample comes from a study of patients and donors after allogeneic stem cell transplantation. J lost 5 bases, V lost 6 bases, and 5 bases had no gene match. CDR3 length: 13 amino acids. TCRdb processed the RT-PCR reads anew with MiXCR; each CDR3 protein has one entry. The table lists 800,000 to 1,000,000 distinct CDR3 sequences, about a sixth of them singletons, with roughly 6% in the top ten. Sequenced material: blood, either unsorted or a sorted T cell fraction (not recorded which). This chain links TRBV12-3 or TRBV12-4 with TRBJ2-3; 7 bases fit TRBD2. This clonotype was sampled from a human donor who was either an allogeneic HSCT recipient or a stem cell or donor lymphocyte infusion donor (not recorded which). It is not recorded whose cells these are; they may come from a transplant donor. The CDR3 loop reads CASRETGGDTQYF. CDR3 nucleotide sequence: TGTGCCAGCAGGGAGACGGGGGGAGATACGCAGTATTTT.